The T cell receptor beta chain described here comes from a study of identical twins. Whole-study results and caveats: Not following the same donors, the study drew its conclusions from cross-sectional statistical analysis.

To note about this clonotype: The antigen remains undetermined. The germline gene is not matched at one end of the junction; a read error may be the cause.

Donors uniformly comprised healthy Caucasians. Germline V CDR1 and CDR2: SGHRS, YFSETQ. The CDR3 spans 12 residues. TCRdb called the 5' RACE reads again in MiXCR, with one record for every CDR3 protein. This repertoire shows some 1,600,000 distinct CDR3 sequences, roughly a third found once; its top ten account for about 0.27%. This chain joins TRBV5-1 and TRBJ2-5; D not resolved. Sequences were obtained from cord blood. The clonotype was recovered from a newborn girl in good health. CDR3 residues: CASSLRQETRYF. As DNA, the CDR3 is TGCGCCAGCAGCTTAAGGCAAGAGACCCGGTACTTC.